This T cell receptor beta chain emerged from a study of T cell repertoires in cytomegalovirus infection. Whole-study context: As its CMV epitopes, the study selected recently identified HLA-C-restricted and well-studied HLA-B-restricted targets. Matching HLA type, along with CMV infection, was indicated by public TCR beta signatures.

In its sample, this clonotype was seen a few times. What it recognizes is unknown. Whole-study results and caveats: The ex vivo response was dominated by HLA-C-restricted CMV-specific TCR beta clonotypes. There were carriers of CMV plus the relevant HLA, and cumulative public TCR beta family frequency identified them.

The V and J ends lost 0 bases and 0 bases, in that order; junction bases with no gene match: 9. CDR3 length: 18 residues. Per germline, CDR1 SGHDN and CDR2 FVKESK. In TCRdb, the reads were re-called with MiXCR into one record per CDR3 protein. The sample shows fewer than 1,000,000 distinct CDR3 sequences, roughly 30% of them seen only once. Sequences were derived from cultured CD8+ T cells from PBMCs, sampled from culture after CMV antigen stimulation. This chain uses TRBV14 with TRBJ1-1, with 8 bases that match TRBD1. The TCR originated in a human donor in good health (CMV status not recorded). Some clones in this sample may be carry-over from other donors' samples. CDR3 nucleotides: TGTGCCAGCAGCCAAGATCCTCTTCGGGGACAGGTGAACACTGAAGCTTTCTTT. It translates to CASSQDPLRGQVNTEAFF.